This entry lists 24 T cell receptor beta chains sequenced from one sample in a study of T cells in Graves' hyperthyroidism and ophthalmopathy (dated by TCRdb to between 2018 and 2021). Library preparation used multiplex PCR. Sequencing instrument: Illumina HiSeq 2000. TCR beta CDR3 regions were amplified from RNA transcripts. For the first round of RT-PCR on the TCR CDR3, the HTBI primer set was used together with the Qiagen OneStep RT-PCR kit. Using fastp at Q25 and MiXCR, TCRdb reprocessed the public reads and kept productive beta chains. Each CDR3 protein gets just one entry, which takes the most common genes and DNA from the rows behind it. Recorded for this sample are roughly 660,000 distinct CDR3 sequences; 17% of them occurred a single time. Roughly a sixth of the sample comes from the top ten. Sequenced sample: blood. The receptors shown here come from a man aged 50-60 years with Graves' hyperthyroidism.

V is TRBV7-6 and J is TRBJ2-7; possibly TRBD2 for D (5 bases). From germline, CDR1 is SGHVS and CDR2 FNYEAQ. V was pared by 5 bases and J by 3 bases, with 11 bases between. The CDR3 runs 13 residues. The CDR3 region has the DNA TGTGCCAGCAGCACGGACGGGGACTACGAGCAGTACTTC. Translation: CASSTDGDYEQYF.

This clonotype was found a few times. The V and J genes are TRBV28 and TRBJ1-2; TRBD1 matches at 9 bases. The CDR3 extends over 12 amino acids. Germline CDR1 MDHEN, CDR2 SYDVKM. Trimming at V came to 8 bases and at J to 6 bases, leaving 4 bases not matched to a gene. The CDR3 reads CASERTGDGYTF. CDR3 in DNA: TGTGCCAGCGAAAGGACAGGGGATGGCTACACCTTC.

CDR3 coding DNA: TGTGCCAGCAGGGAGCGGGAGTCCGATACGCAGTATTTT. Its translation is CASRERESDTQYF. This sequence joins TRBV2 and TRBJ2-3; 8 bases align to TRBD2. The CDR3 has 13 amino acids. Germline CDR1 is SNHLY and CDR2 is FYNNEI. Trimming at V came to 6 bases and at J to 6 bases, leaving 5 bases not matched to a gene.

This clonotype has at least ten counts. The gene calls are TRBV3-1 and TRBJ2-7, with D maybe TRBD1 (5 bases). Germline V lookup: CDR1 LGHDT, CDR2 YNNKEL (reference sequence). The V and J ends lost 6 bases and 2 bases respectively, with 11 bases between them. The CDR3 is 13 residues long. CDR3 DNA: TGTGCCAGCAGTAAAGACAGAACCTACGAGCAGTACTTC. Encoded protein: CASSKDRTYEQYF.

This clonotype was found many times. The chain couples TRBV6-1 to TRBJ1-1; D unresolved. Trimming pared 6 bases from V and 0 bases from J, leaving 8 bases between. The CDR3 consists of 13 residues. In germline, CDR1 is MNHNS, CDR2 SASEGT. The CDR3 sequence: CASRAFMNTEAFF. The CDR3 coding sequence is TGTGCCAGCAGAGCCTTCATGAACACTGAAGCTTTCTTT.

This clonotype was detected ten times or more. V usage is TRBV27 and J usage is TRBJ2-1; 8 bases line up with TRBD2. The V gene's germline CDR1 is MNHEY and CDR2 SMNVEV (reference sequence). There are 15 residues in the CDR3. The ends lost 6 bases at V and 0 bases at J; junction bases unmatched: 4. Here the CDR3 DNA reads TGTGCCAGCAGCTTAAGCGGGAGCTCCTACAATGAGCAGTTCTTC. Residues: CASSLSGSSYNEQFF.

This clonotype was detected ten times or more. The chain carries TRBV7-2 and TRBJ2-3, with 8 positions matching TRBD2. V was clipped by 0 bases and J by 1 base; unmatched bases: 3. Germline assignment: CDR1 SGHTA and CDR2 FQGNSA. The CDR3 length is 16 residues. The CDR3 reads CASSLATTSGTDTQYF. CDR3 nucleotide sequence: TGTGCCAGCAGCTTAGCGACGACTAGCGGCACAGATACGCAGTATTTT. The full variable domain, its missing parts supplied by reference TRBV7-2 and TRBJ2-3, is GAGVSQSPSNKVTEKGKDVELRCDPISGHTALYWYRQSLGQGLEFLIYFQGNSAPDKSGLPSDRFSAERTGGSVSTLTIQRTQQEDSAVYLCASSLATTSGTDTQYFGPGTRLTVL.

The V and J genes are TRBV27 and TRBJ1-2, with D possibly being TRBD1 (6 bases). V was pared by 4 bases and J by 3 bases, with 15 bases between. The CDR3 is 15 amino acids. Germline V CDR1 and CDR2: MNHEY, SMNVEV (reference sequence). The CDR3 sequence is CASSSGGAGHYGYTF. CDR3 nucleotides: TGTGCCAGCAGTTCCGGGGGGGCAGGGCACTATGGCTACACCTTC.

The chain employs TRBV20-1 and TRBJ1-4; 9 nucleotides agree with TRBD1. V lost 6 bases to trimming and J lost 7 bases; unmatched junction nucleotides: 9. The CDR3 has 14 residues. CDR1 and CDR2 from the germline V gene are DFQATT and SNEGSKA (reference sequence). In DNA, the CDR3 is TGCAGTGCCCAGGCGGGGACAGGGCTTGAAAAACTGTTTTTT. Its translation is CSAQAGTGLEKLFF.

This clonotype was counted many times. The chain carries TRBV11-2 and TRBJ1-2; D call uncertain. Germline V gene data show CDR1 as SGHAT and CDR2 as FQNNGV. The V and J ends lost 1 base and 7 bases respectively, with 13 bases between them. The CDR3 consists of 14 residues. This chain's CDR3 is CASSLGDHGPGYTF. DNA for the CDR3: TGTGCCAGCAGCTTAGGCGACCACGGGCCTGGCTACACCTTC.

This chain links TRBV5-1 with TRBJ2-5; D not certain. Trimming left V 0 bases short and J 1 base short, with 7 bases between. The CDR3 loop spans 14 amino acids. Germline loops: CDR1 SGHRS, CDR2 YFSETQ. Written as DNA, the CDR3 is TGCGCCAGCAGCTTGGAAGAGACCCAAGAGACCCAGTACTTC. Translation gives CASSLEETQETQYF.

In this sample, this clonotype turned up many times. The chain links TRBV2 to TRBJ1-4; the D is unclear. The CDR3 length is 14 residues. V was cut by 1 base and J by 7 bases, with 10 bases left in between. CDR1 is SNHLY and CDR2 is FYNNEI in the germline V gene. CDR3 protein: CASSEGSGSEKLFF. CDR3 DNA: TGTGCCAGCAGTGAAGGGTCCGGGTCTGAAAAACTGTTTTTT.

This chain links TRBV7-2 with TRBJ1-4, with 10 positions matching TRBD1. CDR3 length: 15 amino acids. J was trimmed by 7 bases and V by 5 bases; bases with no gene match: 7. Looked up from germline, CDR1 is SGHTA and CDR2 is FQGNSA. This chain's CDR3 is CASSPRQGALEKLFF. The CDR3 region has the DNA TGTGCCAGCAGCCCCCGACAGGGGGCGCTTGAAAAACTGTTTTTT.

This clonotype was seen repeatedly, ten times or more. The chain recombines TRBV29-1 with TRBJ2-1, with D unresolved. This CDR3 has 11 residues. With 2 bases removed from V and 4 bases from J, the gap between germline ends came to 3 bases. CDR1 is SQVTM, CDR2 ANQGSEA, per germline. CDR3 region: CSVELYNEQFF. Written as DNA, the CDR3 is TGCAGCGTTGAACTTTACAATGAGCAGTTCTTC.

This clonotype was counted a few times. V usage is TRBV20-1 and J usage is TRBJ1-1; 8 bases fit TRBD1. This CDR3 has 15 amino acids. Germline-derived CDR1 and CDR2 are DFQATT and SNEGSKA (reference sequence). V gave up 0 bases and J gave up 2 bases; unmatched junction bases: 5. The CDR3 protein is CSARESQGVNTEAFF. DNA of the CDR3: TGCAGTGCTAGAGAATCACAGGGGGTTAACACTGAAGCTTTCTTT.

About this clonotype itself: A much larger clone lies a single base off, so this may be a read error. CDR3 coding DNA: TGTGCCTTGAGTGGAACAGGGCATGGCTACACCTTC. Its translation is CALSGTGHGYTF. The chain is built from TRBV30 and TRBJ1-2; tentative D call: TRBD1 (6 bases). The CDR3 has 12 residues. Looked up from germline, CDR1 is GTSNPN and CDR2 is SVGIG (reference sequence).

This clonotype was seen more than once but under ten times. The chain has TRBV5-1 and TRBJ2-3; 9 bases align to TRBD1. Germline-derived CDR1 and CDR2 are SGHRS and YFSETQ. The junction had 2 bases not matched to a gene; V was cut back by 5 bases and J by 4 bases. The CDR3 is made up of 13 amino acids. This chain's CDR3 is CASRQGAADTQYF. CDR3 DNA sequence: TGCGCCAGCAGACAGGGGGCCGCAGATACGCAGTATTTT.

This chain uses TRBV28 with TRBJ2-1; no clear D. The CDR3 length is 14 residues. Germline V lookup: CDR1 MDHEN, CDR2 SYDVKM. V was shortened by 7 bases and J by 7 bases, with 17 bases between the two germline ends. CDR3 amino acids: CASTTPGGANEQFF. The CDR3 DNA sequence: TGTGCCAGCACAACGCCTGGCGGAGCAAATGAGCAGTTCTTC.

This clonotype came up a few times. The CDR3 here is CASSQDPPGGVQETQYF. DNA of the CDR3: TGTGCCAGCAGCCAAGATCCTCCGGGAGGGGTCCAAGAGACCCAGTACTTC. The chain employs TRBV3-1 and TRBJ2-5; 8 bases map to TRBD2. This CDR3 contains 17 residues. V shed 0 bases and J 1 base; nucleotides not matched to a gene: 7. CDR1 and CDR2 (germline): LGHDT, YNNKEL (reference sequence).

This clonotype was observed a handful of times. The rearrangement links TRBV28 to TRBJ2-2; 7 bases agree with TRBD1. J gave up 7 bases and V 8 bases, and 7 bases lay outside the gene matches. This CDR3 has 13 amino acids. Per germline, CDR1 MDHEN and CDR2 SYDVKM. The chain's CDR3 is CASEGAIDGELFF. The CDR3 nucleotides read TGTGCCAGCGAGGGGGCGATTGACGGGGAGCTGTTTTTT.

This clonotype was observed at least ten times. This sequence joins TRBV10-1 and TRBJ2-7; D perhaps matches TRBD1 (6 bases). V lost 3 bases and J 5 bases, leaving 11 bases between the germline ends. CDR1 is WNHNN, CDR2 SYGVQD, per germline (reference sequence). The CDR3 totals 13 residues. The chain's CDR3 is CASSDTRGDEQYF. The DNA of the CDR3 is TGCGCCAGCAGTGATACCAGGGGCGACGAGCAGTACTTC.

The genes are TRBV7-2 and TRBJ2-1; 9 nucleotides agree with TRBD2. CDR1 is SGHTA and CDR2 is FQGNSA in the germline V gene. The junction had 7 bases not matched to a gene; V was cut back by 2 bases and J by 8 bases. The CDR3 consists of 15 residues. DNA of the CDR3: TGTGCCAGCAGCTTAAGGAGTAGCGGGAGCCATGAGCAGTTCTTC. This sequence encodes CASSLRSSGSHEQFF.

J is TRBJ2-3 and V is TRBV4-1; D is ambiguous. The germline gives CDR1 MGHRA, CDR2 YSYEKL. Trimming took off 1 base at V and 0 bases at J, with 11 bases between the two ends. The length of the CDR3 is 16 residues. CDR3 in amino acids: CASSQATQLSTDTQYF. Written as DNA, the CDR3 is TGCGCCAGCAGCCAAGCGACTCAATTAAGCACAGATACGCAGTATTTT.

In its sample, this clonotype was seen many times. This chain links TRBV7-2 with TRBJ2-1, with 8 bases lining up with TRBD2. There are 16 residues in the CDR3. Losses at the gene ends were 1 base for V and 5 bases for J; bases not matched to a gene: 7. Germline V CDR1 and CDR2: SGHTA, FQGNSA. In nucleotides, the CDR3 is TGTGCCAGCAGCTTAGGGGGGGGTAGCGGGGACAATGAGCAGTTCTTC. As protein: CASSLGGGSGDNEQFF.